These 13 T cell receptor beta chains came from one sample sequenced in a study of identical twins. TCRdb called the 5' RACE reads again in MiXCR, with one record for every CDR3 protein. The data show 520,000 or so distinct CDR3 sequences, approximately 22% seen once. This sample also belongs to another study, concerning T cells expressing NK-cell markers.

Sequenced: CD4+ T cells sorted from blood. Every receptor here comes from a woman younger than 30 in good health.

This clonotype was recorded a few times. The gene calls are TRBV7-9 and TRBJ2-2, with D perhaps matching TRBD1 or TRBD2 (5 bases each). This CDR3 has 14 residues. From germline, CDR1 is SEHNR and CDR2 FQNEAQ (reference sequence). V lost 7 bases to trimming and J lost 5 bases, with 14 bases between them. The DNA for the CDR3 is TGTGCCAGCAACGGAGGTTGGGGGACCGGGGAGCTGTTTTTT. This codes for CASNGGWGTGELFF.

CDR3 DNA sequence: TGCAGTGCTAGAGGCCCCGGGACTGTAAACCCCTACGAGCAGTACTTC. This codes for CSARGPGTVNPYEQYF. The chain uses TRBV20-1 and TRBJ2-7; weak D call: TRBD2 (6 bases). The germline V gene encodes CDR1 DFQATT and CDR2 SNEGSKA (reference sequence). The CDR3 contains 16 residues. V was clipped by 1 base and J by 2 bases, with 18 bases between them.

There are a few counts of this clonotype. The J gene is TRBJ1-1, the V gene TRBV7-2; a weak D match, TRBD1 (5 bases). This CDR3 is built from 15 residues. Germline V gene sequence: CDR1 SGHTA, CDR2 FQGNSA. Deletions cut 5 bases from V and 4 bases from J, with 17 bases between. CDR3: CASSRSGAGTTEAFF. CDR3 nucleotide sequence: TGTGCCAGCAGCCGGAGCGGGGCGGGGACCACTGAAGCTTTCTTT. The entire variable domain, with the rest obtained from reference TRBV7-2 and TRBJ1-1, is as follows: GAGVSQSPSNKVTEKGKDVELRCDPISGHTALYWYRQSLGQGLEFLIYFQGNSAPDKSGLPSDRFSAERTGGSVSTLTIQRTQQEDSAVYLCASSRSGAGTTEAFFGQGTRLTVV.

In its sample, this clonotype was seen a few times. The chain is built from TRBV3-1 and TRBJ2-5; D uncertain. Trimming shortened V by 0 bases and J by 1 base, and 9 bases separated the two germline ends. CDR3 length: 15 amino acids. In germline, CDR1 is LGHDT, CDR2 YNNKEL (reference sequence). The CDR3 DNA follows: TGTGCCAGCAGCCAAGATTCCTTGCCCCAAGAGACCCAGTACTTC. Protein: CASSQDSLPQETQYF.

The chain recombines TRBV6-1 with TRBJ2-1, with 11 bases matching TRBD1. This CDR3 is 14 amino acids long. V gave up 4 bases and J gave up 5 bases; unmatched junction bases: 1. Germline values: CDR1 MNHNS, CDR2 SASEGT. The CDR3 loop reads CASSGTGGNNEQFF. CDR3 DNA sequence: TGTGCCAGCAGTGGGACAGGGGGCAACAATGAGCAGTTCTTC.

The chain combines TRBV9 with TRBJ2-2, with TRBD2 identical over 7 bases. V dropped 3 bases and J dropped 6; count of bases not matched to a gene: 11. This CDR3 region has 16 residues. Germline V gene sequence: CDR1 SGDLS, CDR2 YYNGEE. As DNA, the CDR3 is TGTGCCAGCAGCGAGGGAGCGGGACGGGCGGCCGGGGAGCTGTTTTTT. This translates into CASSEGAGRAAGELFF.

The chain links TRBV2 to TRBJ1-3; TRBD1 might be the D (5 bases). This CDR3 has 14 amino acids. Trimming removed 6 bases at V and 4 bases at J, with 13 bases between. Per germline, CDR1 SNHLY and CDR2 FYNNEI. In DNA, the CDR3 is TGTGCCAGCAGATCCGGGGCGCAGGGAAACACCATATATTTT. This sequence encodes CASRSGAQGNTIYF.

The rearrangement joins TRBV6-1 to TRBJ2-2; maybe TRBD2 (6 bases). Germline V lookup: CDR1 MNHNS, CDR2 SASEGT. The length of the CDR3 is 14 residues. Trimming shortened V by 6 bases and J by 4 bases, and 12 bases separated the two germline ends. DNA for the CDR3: TGTGCCAGCAGCTGGGGGGTCACCACCGGGGAGCTGTTTTTT. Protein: CASSWGVTTGELFF.

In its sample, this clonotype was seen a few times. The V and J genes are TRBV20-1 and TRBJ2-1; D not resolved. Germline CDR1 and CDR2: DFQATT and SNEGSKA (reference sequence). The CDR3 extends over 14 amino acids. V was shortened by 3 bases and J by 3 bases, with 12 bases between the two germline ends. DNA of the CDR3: TGCAGTGCTAGTTTGCAATCCTTCTACAATGAGCAGTTCTTC. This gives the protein CSASLQSFYNEQFF.

The DNA for the CDR3 is TGTGCCAGCAGCTTAGAGTTTAGTTTTAGAGAGCAGTTCTTC. Translation: CASSLEFSFREQFF. The rearrangement uses TRBV7-9 and TRBJ2-1; the D is unclear. Germline V CDR1 and CDR2: SEHNR, FQNEAQ (reference sequence). The CDR3 is 14 amino acids. Trimming left V 1 base short and J 10 bases short, with 14 bases between.

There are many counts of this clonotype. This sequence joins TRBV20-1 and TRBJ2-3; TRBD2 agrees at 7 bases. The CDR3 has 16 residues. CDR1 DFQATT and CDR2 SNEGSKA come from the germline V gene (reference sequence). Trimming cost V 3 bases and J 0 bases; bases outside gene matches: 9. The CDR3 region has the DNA TGCAGTGCTAGCCTTAGACTAGCTGTTAGCACAGATACGCAGTATTTT. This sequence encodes CSASLRLAVSTDTQYF.

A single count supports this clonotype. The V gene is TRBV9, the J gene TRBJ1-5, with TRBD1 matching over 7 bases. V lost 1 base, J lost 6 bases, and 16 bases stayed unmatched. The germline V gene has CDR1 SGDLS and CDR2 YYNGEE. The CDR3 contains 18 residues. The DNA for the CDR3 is TGTGCCAGCAGCGTAAGAGGGGGCGAAAGTGGCGGGGGTCAGCCCCAGCATTTT. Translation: CASSVRGGESGGGQPQHF. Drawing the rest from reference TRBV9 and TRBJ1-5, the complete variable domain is DSGVTQTPKHLITATGQRVTLRCSPRSGDLSVYWYQQSLDQGLQFLIQYYNGEERAKGNILERFSAQQFPDLHSELNLSSLELGDSALYFCASSVRGGESGGGQPQHFGDGTRLSIL.

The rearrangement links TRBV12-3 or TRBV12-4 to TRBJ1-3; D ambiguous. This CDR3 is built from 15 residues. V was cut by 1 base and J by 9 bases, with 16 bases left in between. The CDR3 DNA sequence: TGTGCCAGCAGTTTAGGCTCGTCGAGGGAAACCACCATATATTTT. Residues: CASSLGSSRETTIYF.